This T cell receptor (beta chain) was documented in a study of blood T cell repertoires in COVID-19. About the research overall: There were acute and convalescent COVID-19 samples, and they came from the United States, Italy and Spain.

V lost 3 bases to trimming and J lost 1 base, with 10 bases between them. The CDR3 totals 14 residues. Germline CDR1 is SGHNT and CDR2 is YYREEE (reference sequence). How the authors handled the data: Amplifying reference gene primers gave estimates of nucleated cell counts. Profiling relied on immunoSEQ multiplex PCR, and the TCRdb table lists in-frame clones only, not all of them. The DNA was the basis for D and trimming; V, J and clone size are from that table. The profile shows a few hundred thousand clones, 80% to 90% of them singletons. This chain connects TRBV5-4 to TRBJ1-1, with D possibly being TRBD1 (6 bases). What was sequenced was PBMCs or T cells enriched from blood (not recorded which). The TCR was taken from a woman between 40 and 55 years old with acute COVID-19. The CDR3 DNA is TGTGCCAGCAGCTCACGCAGGGGGAACACTGAAGCTTTCTTT. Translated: CASSSRRGNTEAFF.